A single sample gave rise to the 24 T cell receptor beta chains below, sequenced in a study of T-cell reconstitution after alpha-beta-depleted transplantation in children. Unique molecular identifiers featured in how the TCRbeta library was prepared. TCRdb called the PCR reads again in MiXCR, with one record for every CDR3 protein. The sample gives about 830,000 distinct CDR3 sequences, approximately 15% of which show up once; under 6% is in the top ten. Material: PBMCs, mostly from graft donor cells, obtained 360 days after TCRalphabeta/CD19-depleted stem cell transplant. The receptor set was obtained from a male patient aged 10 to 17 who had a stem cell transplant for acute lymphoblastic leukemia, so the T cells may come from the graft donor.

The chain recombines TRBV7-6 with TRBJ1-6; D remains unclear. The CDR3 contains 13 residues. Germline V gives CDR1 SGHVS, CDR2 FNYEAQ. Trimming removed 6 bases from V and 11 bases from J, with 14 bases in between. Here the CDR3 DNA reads TGTGCCAGCAGAAGCTTAGAGGGCACACCCCTCCACTTT. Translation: CASRSLEGTPLHF.

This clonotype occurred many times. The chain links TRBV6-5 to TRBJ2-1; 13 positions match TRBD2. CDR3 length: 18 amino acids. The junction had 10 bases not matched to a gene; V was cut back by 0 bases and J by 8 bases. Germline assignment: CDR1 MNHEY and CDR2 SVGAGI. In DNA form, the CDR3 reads TGTGCCAGCAGTTACTCTTCCGGACTAGCGGGAGTTCCCTATGAGCAGTTCTTC. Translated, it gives CASSYSSGLAGVPYEQFF.

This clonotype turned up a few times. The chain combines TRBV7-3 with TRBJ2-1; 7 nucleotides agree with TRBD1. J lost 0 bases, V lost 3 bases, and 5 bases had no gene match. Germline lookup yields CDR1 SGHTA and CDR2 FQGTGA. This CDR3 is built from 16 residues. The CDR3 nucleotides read TGTGCCAGCAGCTTTAGGGGACAGAGCTCCTACAATGAGCAGTTCTTC. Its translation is CASSFRGQSSYNEQFF. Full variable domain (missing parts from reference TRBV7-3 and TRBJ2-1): GAGVSQTPSNKVTEKGKYVELRCDPISGHTALYWYRQSLGQGPEFLIYFQGTGAADDSGLPNDRFFAVRPEGSVSTLKIQRTERGDSAVYLCASSFRGQSSYNEQFFGPGTRLTVL.

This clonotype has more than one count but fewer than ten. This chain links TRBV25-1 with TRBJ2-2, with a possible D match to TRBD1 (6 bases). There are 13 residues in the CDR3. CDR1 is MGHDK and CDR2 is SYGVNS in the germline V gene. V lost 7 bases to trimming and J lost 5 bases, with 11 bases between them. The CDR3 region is CASNRAETGELFF. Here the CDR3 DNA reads TGTGCCAGCAACAGGGCGGAGACCGGGGAGCTGTTTTTT.

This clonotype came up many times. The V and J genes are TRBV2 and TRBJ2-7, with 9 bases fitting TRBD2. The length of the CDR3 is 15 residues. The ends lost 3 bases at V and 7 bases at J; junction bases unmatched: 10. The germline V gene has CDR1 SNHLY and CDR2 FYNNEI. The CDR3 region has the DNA TGTGCCAGCAGTGATTACGCGCTAGCGGGGTATGAGCAGTACTTC. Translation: CASSDYALAGYEQYF.

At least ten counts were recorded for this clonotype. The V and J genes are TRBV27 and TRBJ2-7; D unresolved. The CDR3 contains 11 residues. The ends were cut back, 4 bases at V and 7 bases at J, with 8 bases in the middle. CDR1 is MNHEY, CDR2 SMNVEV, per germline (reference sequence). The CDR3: CASSSYWEQYF. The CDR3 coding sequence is TGTGCCAGCAGTTCCTACTGGGAGCAGTACTTC.

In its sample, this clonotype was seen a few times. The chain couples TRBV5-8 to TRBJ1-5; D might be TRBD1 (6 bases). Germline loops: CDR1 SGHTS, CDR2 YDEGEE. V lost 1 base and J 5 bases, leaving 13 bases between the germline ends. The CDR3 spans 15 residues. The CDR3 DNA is TGTGCCAGCAGCTTGCTTGCCCGGGGGCATCAGCCCCAGCATTTT. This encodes CASSLLARGHQPQHF.

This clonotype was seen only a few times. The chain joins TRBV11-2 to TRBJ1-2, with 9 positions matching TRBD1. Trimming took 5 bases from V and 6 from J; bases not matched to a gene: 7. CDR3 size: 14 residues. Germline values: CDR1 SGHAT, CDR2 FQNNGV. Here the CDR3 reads CASSLTGTGNGYTF. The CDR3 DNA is TGTGCCAGCAGCCTAACCGGGACAGGGAATGGCTACACCTTC.

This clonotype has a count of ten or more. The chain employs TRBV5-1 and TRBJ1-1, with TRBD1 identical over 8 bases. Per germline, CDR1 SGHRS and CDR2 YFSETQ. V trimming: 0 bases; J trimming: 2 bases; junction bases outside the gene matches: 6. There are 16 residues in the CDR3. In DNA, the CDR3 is TGCGCCAGCAGCTTGGTTCCGGGGACAGGAAACACTGAAGCTTTCTTT. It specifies CASSLVPGTGNTEAFF. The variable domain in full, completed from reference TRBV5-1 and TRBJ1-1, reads KAGVTQTPRYLIKTRGQQVTLSCSPISGHRSVSWYQQTPGQGLQFLFEYFSETQRNKGNFPGRFSGRQFSNSRSEMNVSTLELGDSALYLCASSLVPGTGNTEAFFGQGTRLTVV.

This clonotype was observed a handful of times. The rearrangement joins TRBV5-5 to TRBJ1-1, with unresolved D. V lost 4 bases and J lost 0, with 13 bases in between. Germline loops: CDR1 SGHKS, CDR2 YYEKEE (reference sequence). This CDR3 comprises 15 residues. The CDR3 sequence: CASSGTTILNTEAFF. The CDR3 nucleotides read TGTGCCAGCAGCGGAACGACTATATTGAACACTGAAGCTTTCTTT.

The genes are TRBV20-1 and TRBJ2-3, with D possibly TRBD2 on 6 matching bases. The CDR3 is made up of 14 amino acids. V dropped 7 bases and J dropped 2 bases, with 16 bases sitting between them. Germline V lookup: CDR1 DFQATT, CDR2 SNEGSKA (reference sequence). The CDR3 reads CSGRVAGPTDTQYF. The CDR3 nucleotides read TGCAGTGGGCGAGTGGCGGGGCCCACAGATACGCAGTATTTT.

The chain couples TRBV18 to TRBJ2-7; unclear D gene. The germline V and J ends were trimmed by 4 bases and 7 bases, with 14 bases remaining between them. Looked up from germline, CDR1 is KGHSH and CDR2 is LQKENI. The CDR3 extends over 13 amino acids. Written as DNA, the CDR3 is TGTGCCAGCTCACTAACGGGCCCTGGGGAGCAGTACTTC. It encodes CASSLTGPGEQYF.

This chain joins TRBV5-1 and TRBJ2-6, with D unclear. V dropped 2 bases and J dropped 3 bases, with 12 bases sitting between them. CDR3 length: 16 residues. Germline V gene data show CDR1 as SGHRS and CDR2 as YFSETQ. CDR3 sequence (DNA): TGCGCCAGCAGCTTAGGTTTAGATCTTGGGGCCAACGTCCTGACTTTC. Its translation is CASSLGLDLGANVLTF.

As DNA, the CDR3 is TGTGCCAGCAGTTCTCCGCCGGGGGGCGGGGTCCACCTAATGCACGAGCAGTACTTC. It encodes CASSSPPGGGVHLMHEQYF. The rearrangement links TRBV27 to TRBJ2-7, with a possible D match to TRBD2 (7 bases). In germline, CDR1 is MNHEY, CDR2 SMNVEV (reference sequence). The CDR3 contains 19 residues. The ends were cut back, 4 bases at V and 5 bases at J, with 30 bases in the middle.

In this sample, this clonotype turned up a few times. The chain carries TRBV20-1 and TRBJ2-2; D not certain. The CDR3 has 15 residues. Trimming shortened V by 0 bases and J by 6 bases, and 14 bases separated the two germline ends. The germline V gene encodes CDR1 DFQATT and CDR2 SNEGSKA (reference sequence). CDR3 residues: CSARDLGMTPGELFF. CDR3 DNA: TGCAGTGCTAGAGATTTGGGGATGACTCCCGGGGAGCTGTTTTTT.

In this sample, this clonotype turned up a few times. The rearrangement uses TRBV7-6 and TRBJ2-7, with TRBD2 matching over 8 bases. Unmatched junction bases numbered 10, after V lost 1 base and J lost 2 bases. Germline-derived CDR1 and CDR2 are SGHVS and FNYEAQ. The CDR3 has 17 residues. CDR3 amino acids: CASSLGPTVAGPYEQYF. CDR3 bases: TGTGCCAGCAGCTTAGGTCCGACCGTAGCGGGGCCCTACGAGCAGTACTTC.

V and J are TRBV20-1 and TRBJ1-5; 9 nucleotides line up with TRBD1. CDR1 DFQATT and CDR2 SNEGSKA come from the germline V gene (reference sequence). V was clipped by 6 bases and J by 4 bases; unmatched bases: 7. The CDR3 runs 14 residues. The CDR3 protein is CSAIPDRGNQPQHF. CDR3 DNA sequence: TGCAGTGCCATTCCGGACAGGGGAAATCAGCCCCAGCATTTT.

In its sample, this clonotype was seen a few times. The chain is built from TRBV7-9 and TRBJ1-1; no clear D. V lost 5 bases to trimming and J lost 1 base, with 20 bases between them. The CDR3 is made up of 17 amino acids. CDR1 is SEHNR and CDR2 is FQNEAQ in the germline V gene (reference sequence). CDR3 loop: CASSEFASFIKNTEAFF. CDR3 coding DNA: TGTGCCAGCAGCGAATTTGCTTCATTTATCAAGAACACTGAAGCTTTCTTT.

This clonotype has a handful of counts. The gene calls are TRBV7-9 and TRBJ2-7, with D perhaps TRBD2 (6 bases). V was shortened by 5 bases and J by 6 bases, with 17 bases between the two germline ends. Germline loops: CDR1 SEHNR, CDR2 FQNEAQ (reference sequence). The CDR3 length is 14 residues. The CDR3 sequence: CASSPPPISGEQYF. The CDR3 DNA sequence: TGTGCCAGCAGCCCCCCCCCGATTAGCGGCGAGCAGTACTTC. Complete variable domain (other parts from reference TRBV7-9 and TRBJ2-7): DTGVSQNPRHKITKRGQNVTFRCDPISEHNRLYWYRQTLGQGPEFLTYFQNEAQLEKSRLLSDRFSAERPKGSFSTLEIQRTEQGDSAMYLCASSPPPISGEQYFGPGTRLTVT.

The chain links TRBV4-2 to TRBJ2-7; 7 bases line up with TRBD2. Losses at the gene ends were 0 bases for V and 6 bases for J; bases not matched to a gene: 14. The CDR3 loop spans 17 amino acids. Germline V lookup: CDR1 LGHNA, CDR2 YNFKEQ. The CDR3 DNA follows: TGTGCCAGCAGCCAAGATATCAAAGGCGGGAGAAGAGGCGAGCAGTACTTC. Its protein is CASSQDIKGGRRGEQYF.

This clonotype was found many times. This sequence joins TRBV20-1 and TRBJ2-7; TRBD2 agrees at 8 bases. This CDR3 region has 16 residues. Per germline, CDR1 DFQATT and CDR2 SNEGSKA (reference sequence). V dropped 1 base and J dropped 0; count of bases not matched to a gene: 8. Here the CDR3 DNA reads TGCAGTGCTAGAGCCCTGGGCGGGAGGCCCTCCTACGAGCAGTACTTC. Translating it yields CSARALGGRPSYEQYF.

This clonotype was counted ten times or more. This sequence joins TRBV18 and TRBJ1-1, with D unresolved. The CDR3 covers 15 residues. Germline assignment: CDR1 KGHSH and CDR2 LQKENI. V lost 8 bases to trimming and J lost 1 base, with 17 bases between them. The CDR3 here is CASRMLTSENTEAFF. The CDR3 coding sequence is TGTGCCAGCCGGATGCTGACCTCAGAGAACACTGAAGCTTTCTTT.

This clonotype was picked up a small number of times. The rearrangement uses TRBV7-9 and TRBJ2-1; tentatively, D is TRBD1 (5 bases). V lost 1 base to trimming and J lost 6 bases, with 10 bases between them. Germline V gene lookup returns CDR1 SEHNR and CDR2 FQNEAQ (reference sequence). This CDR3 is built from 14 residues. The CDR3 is CASSLEGATNEQFF. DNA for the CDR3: TGTGCCAGCAGCTTAGAAGGGGCCACCAATGAGCAGTTCTTC.

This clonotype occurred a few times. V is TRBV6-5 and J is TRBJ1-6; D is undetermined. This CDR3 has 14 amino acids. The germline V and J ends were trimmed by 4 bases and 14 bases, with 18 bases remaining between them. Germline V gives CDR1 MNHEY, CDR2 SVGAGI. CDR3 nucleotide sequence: TGTGCCAGCAGTTCCGGGGTCCCTCGCCCCACCCTCCACTTT. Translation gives CASSSGVPRPTLHF.